This TCR beta chain was observed in a study of T cell repertoires in cytomegalovirus infection. MiXCR was run by TCRdb on the reads, yielding one entry per CDR3 protein. The sample lists about 34,000 distinct CDR3 sequences; just over 50% were seen once. CDR1 SGHVS and CDR2 FQNEAQ come from the germline V gene. The length of the CDR3 is 16 residues. J lost 4 bases, V lost 1 base, and 7 bases had no gene match. This clonotype has only a few counts. The antigen is not known. The genes are TRBV7-8 and TRBJ2-5; 9 positions agree with TRBD2. The source of this sequence is a human donor in good health (CMV status not recorded). Some clones in this sample may be carry-over from other donors' samples. This material consisted of CD8+ T cells from cultured PBMCs, taken from culture after CMV antigen stimulation. This CDR3 reads CASSLDLAGRGETQYF. The DNA of the CDR3 is TGTGCCAGCAGCTTAGATCTAGCGGGGAGGGGAGAGACCCAGTACTTC.